This entry lists 26 T cell receptor beta chains sequenced from one sample in a study of blood T cell repertoires in COVID-19. Measured with immunoSEQ multiplex PCR; TCRdb has only the in-frame clones, and not every one. Counted here are more than 130,000 clones, approximately 80% occurring once; the ten biggest clones make up 6% to 7.5%. The sample taken for sequencing was peripheral blood. These receptors originate from a human donor in a cohort sampled during active COVID-19.

V and J are TRBV2 and TRBJ1-1; TRBD1 might be the D (5 bases). This CDR3 has 14 amino acids. V lost 8 bases and J lost 2, with 15 bases in between. CDR1 and CDR2 from the germline V gene are SNHLY and FYNNEI. CDR3 residues: CASRRETGNTEAFF. The CDR3 region has the DNA TGTGCCAGCCGCAGGGAAACGGGTAACACTGAAGCTTTCTTT.

This clone has just a few counts. The chain uses TRBV3-1 (or the pseudogene TRBV3-2) and TRBJ2-5; 10 bases are a match to TRBD2. Germline assignment: CDR1 LGHDT and CDR2 YNNKEL (reference sequence). This CDR3 is 15 amino acids long. V lost 0 bases to trimming and J lost 7 bases; unmatched junction nucleotides: 5. CDR3 region: CASSQDASGGRTQYF. DNA of the CDR3: TGTGCCAGCAGCCAAGATGCTAGCGGGGGTAGGACCCAGTACTTC.

The rearrangement joins TRBV5-1 to TRBJ2-5; 7 positions agree with TRBD1. V gave up 6 bases and J gave up 5 bases; unmatched junction bases: 7. This CDR3 region has 13 residues. Germline assignment: CDR1 SGHRS and CDR2 YFSETQ. CDR3 loop: CASTNRGRETQYF. For the CDR3, the DNA is TGCGCCAGCACCAACAGGGGTCGGGAGACCCAGTACTTC. The variable domain in full, with the rest retrieved from reference TRBV5-1 and TRBJ2-5, is KAGVTQTPRYLIKTRGQQVTLSCSPISGHRSVSWYQQTPGQGLQFLFEYFSETQRNKGNFPGRFSGRQFSNSRSEMNVSTLELGDSALYLCASTNRGRETQYFGPGTRLLVL.

For the CDR3, the DNA is TGTGCCAGCAGCCAAAGCGTTTCGGCGGGGATGGACATTCAGTACTTC. This gives the protein CASSQSVSAGMDIQYF. This chain connects TRBV3-1 (or the pseudogene TRBV3-2) to TRBJ2-4; tentative D call: TRBD2 (6 bases). The germline CDR1 and CDR2 sequences are LGHDT and YNNKEL (reference sequence). The CDR3 contains 16 residues. V was shortened by 2 bases and J by 8 bases, with 19 bases between the two germline ends.

The V call is TRBV7-3, the J call TRBJ2-2; 14 bases are a match to TRBD2. Germline V CDR1 and CDR2: SGHTA, FQGTGA. The V and J ends lost 5 bases and 9 bases, in that order; junction bases with no gene match: 8. The length of the CDR3 is 16 residues. The DNA of the CDR3 is TGTGCCAGCAGCCCCCGACTAGCGGGGGGGCGGAGGGAGCTGTTTTTT. It codes for CASSPRLAGGRRELFF.

CDR3 protein: CSWRGNTEAFF. CDR3 bases: TGCAGCTGGCGGGGAAACACTGAAGCTTTCTTT. The chain links TRBV29-1 to TRBJ1-1; no clear D. The CDR3 covers 11 residues. Between the trimmed V and J ends, which lost 8 bases and 2 bases, there was a span of 9 bases. Germline V gene sequence: CDR1 SQVTM, CDR2 ANQGSEA.

The chain couples TRBV30 to TRBJ2-3; 10 nucleotides agree with TRBD2. Germline CDR1 is GTSNPN and CDR2 is SVGIG (reference sequence). This CDR3 is 17 amino acids long. The junction had 14 bases not matched to a gene; V was cut back by 3 bases and J by 5 bases. The CDR3 loop is CAWSKGASGGHKDTQYF. In DNA form, the CDR3 reads TGTGCCTGGAGCAAAGGGGCTAGCGGGGGCCATAAAGATACGCAGTATTTT.

The chain recombines TRBV3-1 (or the pseudogene TRBV3-2) with TRBJ1-5, with D unresolved. The CDR3 loop spans 14 amino acids. Germline CDR1 LGHDT, CDR2 YNNKEL (reference sequence). V shed 1 base and J shed 11 bases, with 15 bases lying between them. CDR3: CASSQALSGGAQHF. In DNA form, the CDR3 reads TGTGCCAGCAGCCAAGCTCTCTCCGGCGGGGCCCAGCATTTT.

The chain is built from TRBV7-8 and TRBJ1-3; 9 nucleotides line up with TRBD1. V was clipped by 3 bases and J by 7 bases; unmatched bases: 4. Germline loops: CDR1 SGHVS, CDR2 FQNEAQ. This CDR3 has 14 residues. In nucleotides, the CDR3 is TGTGCCAGCAGCTTGGGGGGACAGGGCAACACCATATATTTT. Translation gives CASSLGGQGNTIYF. Together with reference TRBV7-8 and TRBJ1-3, the CDR3 gives the full variable domain: GAGVSQSPRYKVAKRGQDVALRCDPISGHVSLFWYQQALGQGPEFLTYFQNEAQLDKSGLPSDRFFAERPEGSVSTLKIQRTQQEDSAVYLCASSLGGQGNTIYFGEGSWLTVV.

The V and J genes are TRBV7-6 and TRBJ1-4, with 8 bases aligning to TRBD1. The J segment lost 1 base and the V segment lost 5 bases, leaving 3 bases of the junction unmatched. The germline gives CDR1 SGHVS, CDR2 FNYEAQ. The CDR3 runs 15 residues. The DNA of the CDR3 is TGTGCCAGCAGCCTACAGGGGGAAACTAATGAAAAACTGTTTTTT. Its protein product is CASSLQGETNEKLFF.

This chain connects TRBV30 to TRBJ2-7; D possibly corresponds to TRBD2 (6 bases). The germline V and J ends were trimmed by 4 bases and 3 bases, with 13 bases remaining between them. CDR3 length: 13 amino acids. Germline values: CDR1 GTSNPN, CDR2 SVGIG (reference sequence). This CDR3 is CAWIGGTGYEQYF. CDR3 coding DNA: TGTGCCTGGATAGGAGGGACTGGCTACGAGCAGTACTTC. The whole variable domain, remainder taken from reference TRBV30 and TRBJ2-7, is SQTIHQWPATLVQPVGSPLSLECTVEGTSNPNLYWYRQAAGRGLQLLFYSVGIGQISSEVPQNLSASRPQDRQFILSSKKLLLSDSGFYLCAWIGGTGYEQYFGPGTRLTVT.

The chain employs TRBV5-1 and TRBJ1-1, with TRBD1 as a possible D gene (5 bases). The CDR3 sequence is 14 residues long. V was pared by 4 bases and J by 2 bases, with 12 bases between. Germline V gives CDR1 SGHRS, CDR2 YFSETQ. The CDR3 loop is CASSGTGLNTEAFF. The CDR3 DNA reads as TGCGCCAGCAGCGGGACGGGACTCAACACTGAAGCTTTCTTT.

The chain employs TRBV9 and TRBJ2-6; a possible D gene is TRBD1 (6 bases). The V and J ends lost 5 bases and 4 bases respectively, with 13 bases between them. The germline CDR1 and CDR2 sequences are SGDLS and YYNGEE. The CDR3 totals 15 residues. The chain's CDR3 is CASRAEGVGANVLTF. The CDR3 region has the DNA TGTGCCAGCAGAGCCGAGGGGGTCGGGGCCAACGTCCTGACTTTC.

The rearrangement links TRBV7-2 to TRBJ2-2; no clear D gene. The CDR3 spans 15 residues. Germline CDR1 reads SGHTA; CDR2 reads FQGNSA. V gave up 2 bases and J gave up 8 bases, with 15 bases separating them. CDR3 in DNA: TGTGCCAGCAGCTTACTACAGCCGACCTGGGGGGAGCTGTTTTTT. Translated, it gives CASSLLQPTWGELFF. Combining the CDR3 with reference TRBV7-2 and TRBJ2-2 gives the whole variable domain GAGVSQSPSNKVTEKGKDVELRCDPISGHTALYWYRQSLGQGLEFLIYFQGNSAPDKSGLPSDRFSAERTGGSVSTLTIQRTQQEDSAVYLCASSLLQPTWGELFFGEGSRLTVL.

The rearrangement joins TRBV9 to TRBJ1-4; weak D call: TRBD1 (5 bases). V gave up 4 bases and J gave up 2 bases, with 9 bases separating them. Per germline, CDR1 SGDLS and CDR2 YYNGEE. The CDR3 has 14 amino acids. CDR3 bases: TGTGCCAGCAGCCCCGGGGGGACTAATGAAAAACTGTTTTTT. Residues: CASSPGGTNEKLFF.

CDR3 protein: CASSLGGQGNEKLFF. DNA of the CDR3: TGCGCCAGCAGCCTAGGGGGACAGGGGAATGAAAAACTGTTTTTT. The rearrangement joins TRBV4-1 to TRBJ1-4, with 10 bases fitting TRBD1. The CDR3 runs to 15 residues. Per germline, CDR1 MGHRA and CDR2 YSYEKL. V dropped 4 bases and J dropped 5; count of bases not matched to a gene: 4.

The rearrangement links TRBV12-3 or TRBV12-4 to TRBJ1-2, with 7 bases identical to TRBD1. The V segment lost 6 bases and the J segment 5 bases; nucleotides outside the gene matches: 6. The CDR3 length is 13 residues. The CDR3 protein is CASSLAGQYGYTF. DNA for the CDR3: TGTGCCAGCAGCCTCGCGGGACAGTATGGCTACACCTTC.

J is TRBJ1-6 and V is TRBV18, with D possibly matching TRBD1 (6 bases). The CDR3 has 18 residues. Germline CDR1 and CDR2: KGHSH and LQKENI. The germline V and J ends were trimmed by 1 base and 7 bases, with 20 bases remaining between them. CDR3 region: CASSPRVLRTDKNSPLHF. The CDR3 nucleotides are TGTGCCAGCTCACCACGGGTATTGAGGACAGATAAAAATTCACCCCTCCACTTT.

The V gene is TRBV5-1, the J gene TRBJ1-3, with D unclear. Trimming shortened V by 0 bases and J by 0 bases, and 7 bases separated the two germline ends. Germline V gene sequence: CDR1 SGHRS, CDR2 YFSETQ. The CDR3 covers 15 residues. The CDR3 here is CASSLAEVSGNTIYF. The DNA of the CDR3 is TGCGCCAGCAGCTTGGCAGAAGTCTCTGGAAACACCATATATTTT.

As DNA, the CDR3 is TGTGCCAGTAGTCCCCGACAGGAGAATCCCTATGGCTACACCTTC. Translated, it gives CASSPRQENPYGYTF. The chain combines TRBV19 with TRBJ1-2, with D possibly matching TRBD1 (6 bases). The length of the CDR3 is 15 residues. Trimming cost V 5 bases and J 4 bases, with 17 bases left between them. In germline, CDR1 is LNHDA, CDR2 SQIVND (reference sequence).

The rearrangement uses TRBV4-1 and TRBJ2-3; 12 positions agree with TRBD2. V trimming: 4 bases; J trimming: 3 bases; junction bases outside the gene matches: 5. The CDR3 has 16 amino acids. Per germline, CDR1 MGHRA and CDR2 YSYEKL. The CDR3 protein is CASSRSSGGATDTQYF. CDR3 DNA: TGCGCCAGCAGCCGCTCTAGCGGGGGGGCAACAGATACGCAGTATTTT.

This clone appeared a single time. This chain links TRBV4-3 with TRBJ1-4; no firm D call. Germline V lookup: CDR1 LGHNA, CDR2 YSLEER. The CDR3 spans 14 residues. V lost 4 bases and J 5 bases, leaving 11 bases between the germline ends. The CDR3 sequence: CASSPGSLNEKLFF. The CDR3 DNA is TGCGCCAGCAGCCCCGGTAGTCTAAATGAAAAACTGTTTTTT.

V is TRBV2 and J is TRBJ1-2; tentative D call: TRBD1 (5 bases). Germline V lookup: CDR1 SNHLY, CDR2 FYNNEI. Trimming took off 3 bases at V and 2 bases at J, with 10 bases between the two ends. The CDR3 totals 14 residues. CDR3 sequence (DNA): TGTGCCAGCAGTGATCTGGGGGGGAACTATGGCTACACCTTC. This codes for CASSDLGGNYGYTF.

This clone was counted once. V and J are TRBV5-6 and TRBJ2-7, with D possibly matching TRBD1 (6 bases). Trimming took 2 bases from V and 1 from J, leaving 16 bases between them. The CDR3 spans 16 residues. The germline V gene has CDR1 SGHDT and CDR2 YYEEEE. CDR3 DNA sequence: TGTGCCAGCAGCTTTTATTGGGGGCGCGGGTCCTACGAGCAGTACTTC. Translated, it gives CASSFYWGRGSYEQYF.

This clone has only a few counts. This chain links TRBV6-1 with TRBJ2-2, with 7 bases matching TRBD2. The CDR3 extends over 15 amino acids. With V trimmed by 1 base and J by 4 bases, 3 bases remained unmatched. CDR1 and CDR2 from the germline V gene are MNHNS and SASEGT. The CDR3 protein is CASSEEGGVTGELFF. CDR3 in DNA: TGTGCCAGCAGTGAAGAGGGAGGGGTCACCGGGGAGCTGTTTTTT.

The gene calls are TRBV3-1 (or the pseudogene TRBV3-2) and TRBJ1-4; D possibly corresponds to TRBD1 (6 bases). V was trimmed by 2 bases and J by 5 bases, leaving 12 bases between them. The CDR3 extends over 15 amino acids. Germline loops: CDR1 LGHDT, CDR2 YNNKEL (reference sequence). The CDR3: CASSQPRQANEKLFF. DNA for the CDR3: TGTGCCAGCAGCCAACCCAGACAGGCGAATGAAAAACTGTTTTTT.